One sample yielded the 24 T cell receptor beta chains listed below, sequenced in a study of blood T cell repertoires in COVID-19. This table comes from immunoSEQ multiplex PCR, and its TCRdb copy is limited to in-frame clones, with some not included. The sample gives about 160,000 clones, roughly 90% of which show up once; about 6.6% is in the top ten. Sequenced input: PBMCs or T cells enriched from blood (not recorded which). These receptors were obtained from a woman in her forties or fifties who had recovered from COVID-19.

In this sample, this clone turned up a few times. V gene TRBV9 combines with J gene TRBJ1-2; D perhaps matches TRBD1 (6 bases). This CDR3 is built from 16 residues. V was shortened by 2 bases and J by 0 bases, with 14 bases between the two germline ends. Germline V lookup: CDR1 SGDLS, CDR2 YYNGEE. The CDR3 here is CASSVRRGGPNYGYTF. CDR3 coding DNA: TGTGCCAGCAGCGTTCGGAGAGGGGGACCTAACTATGGCTACACCTTC. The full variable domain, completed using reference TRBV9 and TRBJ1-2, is DSGVTQTPKHLITATGQRVTLRCSPRSGDLSVYWYQQSLDQGLQFLIQYYNGEERAKGNILERFSAQQFPDLHSELNLSSLELGDSALYFCASSVRRGGPNYGYTFGSGTRLTVV.

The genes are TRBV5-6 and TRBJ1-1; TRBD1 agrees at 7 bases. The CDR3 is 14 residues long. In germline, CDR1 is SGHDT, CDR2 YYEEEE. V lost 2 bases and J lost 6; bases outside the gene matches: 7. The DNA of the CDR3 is TGTGCCAGCAGCTTCCGAGGGGGCGTGGCTGAAGCTTTCTTT. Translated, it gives CASSFRGGVAEAFF.

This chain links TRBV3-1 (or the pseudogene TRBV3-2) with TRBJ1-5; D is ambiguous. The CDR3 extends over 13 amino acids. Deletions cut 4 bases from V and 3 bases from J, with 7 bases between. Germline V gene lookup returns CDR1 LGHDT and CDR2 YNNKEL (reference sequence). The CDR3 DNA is TGTGCCAGCAGCCGCAGACACAATCAGCCCCAGCATTTT. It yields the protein CASSRRHNQPQHF.

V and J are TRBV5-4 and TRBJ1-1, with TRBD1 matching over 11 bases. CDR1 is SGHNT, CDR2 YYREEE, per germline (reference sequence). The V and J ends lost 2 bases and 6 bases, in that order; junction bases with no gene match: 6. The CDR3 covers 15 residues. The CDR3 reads CASSLKDRGRPEAFF. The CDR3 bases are TGTGCCAGCAGCTTAAAGGACAGGGGGCGGCCTGAAGCTTTCTTT.

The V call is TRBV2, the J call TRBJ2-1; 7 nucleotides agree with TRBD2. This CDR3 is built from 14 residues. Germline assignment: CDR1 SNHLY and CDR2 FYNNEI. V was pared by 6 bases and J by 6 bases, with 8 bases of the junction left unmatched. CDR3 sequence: CASSETGTINEQFF. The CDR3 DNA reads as TGTGCCAGCAGCGAAACCGGGACTATCAATGAGCAGTTCTTC.

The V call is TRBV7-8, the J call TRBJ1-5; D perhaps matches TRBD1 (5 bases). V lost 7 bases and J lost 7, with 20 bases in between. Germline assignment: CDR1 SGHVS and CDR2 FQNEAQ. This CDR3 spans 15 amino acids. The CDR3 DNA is TGTGCCAGCAACCCCTCAAGGGGATTAGGGCAGCCCCAGCATTTT. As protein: CASNPSRGLGQPQHF.

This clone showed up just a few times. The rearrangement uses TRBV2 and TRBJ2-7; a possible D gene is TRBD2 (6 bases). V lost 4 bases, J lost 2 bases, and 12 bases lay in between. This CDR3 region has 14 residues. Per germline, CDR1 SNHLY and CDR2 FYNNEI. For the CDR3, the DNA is TGTGCCAGCAGTGTAGGAGGGAGCCCCTACGAGCAGTACTTC. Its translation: CASSVGGSPYEQYF.

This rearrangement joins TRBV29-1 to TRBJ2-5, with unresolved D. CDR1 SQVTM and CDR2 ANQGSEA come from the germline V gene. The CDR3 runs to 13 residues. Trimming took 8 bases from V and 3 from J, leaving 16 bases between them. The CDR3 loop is CSIRSWQKETQYF. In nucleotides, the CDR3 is TGCAGCATCCGATCTTGGCAGAAAGAGACCCAGTACTTC.

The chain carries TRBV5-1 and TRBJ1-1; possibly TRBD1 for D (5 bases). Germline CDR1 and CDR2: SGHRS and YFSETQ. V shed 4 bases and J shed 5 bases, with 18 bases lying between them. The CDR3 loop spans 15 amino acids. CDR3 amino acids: CASSPQENGGTEAFF. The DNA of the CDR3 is TGCGCCAGCAGCCCGCAGGAGAACGGGGGGACTGAAGCTTTCTTT.

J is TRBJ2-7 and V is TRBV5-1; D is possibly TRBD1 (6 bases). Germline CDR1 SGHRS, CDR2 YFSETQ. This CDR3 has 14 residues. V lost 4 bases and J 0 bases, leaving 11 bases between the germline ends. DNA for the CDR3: TGCGCCAGCAGCCCGTCGGACAGCTCCTACGAGCAGTACTTC. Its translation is CASSPSDSSYEQYF.

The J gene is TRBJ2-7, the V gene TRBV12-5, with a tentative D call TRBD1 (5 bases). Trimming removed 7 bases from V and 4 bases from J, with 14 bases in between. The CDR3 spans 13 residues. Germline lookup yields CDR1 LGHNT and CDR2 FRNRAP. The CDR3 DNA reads TGTGCTAGTGAGGGGTCGGCTACATACGAGCAGTACTTC. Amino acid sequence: CASEGSATYEQYF. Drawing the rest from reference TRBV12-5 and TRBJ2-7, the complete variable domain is DARVTQTPRHKVTEMGQEVTMRCQPILGHNTVFWYRQTMMQGLELLAYFRNRAPLDDSGMPKDRFSAEMPDATLATLKIQPSEPRDSAVYFCASEGSATYEQYFGPGTRLTVT.

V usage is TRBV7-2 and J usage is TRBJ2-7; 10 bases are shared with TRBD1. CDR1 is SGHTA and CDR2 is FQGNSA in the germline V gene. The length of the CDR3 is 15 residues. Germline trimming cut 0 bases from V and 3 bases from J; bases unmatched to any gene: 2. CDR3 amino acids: CASSLARDRGYEQYF. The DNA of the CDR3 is TGTGCCAGCAGCTTAGCCCGGGACAGGGGCTACGAGCAGTACTTC.

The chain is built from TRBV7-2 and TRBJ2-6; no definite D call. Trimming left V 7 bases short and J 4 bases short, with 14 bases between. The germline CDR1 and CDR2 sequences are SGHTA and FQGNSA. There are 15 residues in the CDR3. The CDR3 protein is CASTDSEGGANVLTF. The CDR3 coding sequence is TGTGCCAGCACCGACTCAGAAGGCGGGGCCAACGTCCTGACTTTC. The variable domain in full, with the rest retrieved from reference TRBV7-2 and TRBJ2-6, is GAGVSQSPSNKVTEKGKDVELRCDPISGHTALYWYRQSLGQGLEFLIYFQGNSAPDKSGLPSDRFSAERTGGSVSTLTIQRTQQEDSAVYLCASTDSEGGANVLTFGAGSRLTVL.

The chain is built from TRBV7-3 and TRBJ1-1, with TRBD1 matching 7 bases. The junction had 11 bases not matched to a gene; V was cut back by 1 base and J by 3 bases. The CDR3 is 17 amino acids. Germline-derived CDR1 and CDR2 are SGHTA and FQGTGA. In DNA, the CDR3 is TGTGCCAGCAGCTTAAGTGGGACAGCGTTGGGAGACACTGAAGCTTTCTTT. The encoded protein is CASSLSGTALGDTEAFF.

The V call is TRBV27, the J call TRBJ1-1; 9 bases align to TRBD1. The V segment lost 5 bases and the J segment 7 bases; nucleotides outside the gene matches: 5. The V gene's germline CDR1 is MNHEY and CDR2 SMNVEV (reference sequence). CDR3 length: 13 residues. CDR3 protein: CASSPGQGYEAFF. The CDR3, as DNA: TGTGCCAGCAGTCCGGGACAGGGCTATGAAGCTTTCTTT.

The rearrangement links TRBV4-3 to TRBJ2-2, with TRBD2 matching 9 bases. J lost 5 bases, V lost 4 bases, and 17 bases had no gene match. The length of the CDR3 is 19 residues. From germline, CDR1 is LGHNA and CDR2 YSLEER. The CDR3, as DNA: TGCGCCAGCAGCCGCCAGTCGCCAGCGGCGGGGGGGCGAACCGGGGAGCTGTTTTTT. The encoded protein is CASSRQSPAAGGRTGELFF.

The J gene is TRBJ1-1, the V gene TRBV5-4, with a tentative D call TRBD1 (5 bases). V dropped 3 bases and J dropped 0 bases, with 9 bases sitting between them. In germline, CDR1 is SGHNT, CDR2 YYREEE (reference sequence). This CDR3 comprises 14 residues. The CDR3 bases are TGTGCCAGCAGCTCGCGGGGGGTGAACACTGAAGCTTTCTTT. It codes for CASSSRGVNTEAFF. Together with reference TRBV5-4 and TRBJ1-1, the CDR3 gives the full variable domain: ETGVTQSPTHLIKTRGQQVTLRCSSQSGHNTVSWYQQALGQGPQFIFQYYREEENGRGNFPPRFSGLQFPNYSSELNVNALELDDSALYLCASSSRGVNTEAFFGQGTRLTVV.

This CDR3 reads CASSQGFGTGGRSGQYF. In DNA, the CDR3 is TGTGCCAGCAGCCAAGGATTCGGGACAGGGGGCAGAAGTGGGCAGTACTTC. This rearrangement joins TRBV4-2 to TRBJ2-7, with 12 bases lining up with TRBD1. The CDR3 is made up of 17 amino acids. V lost 1 base, J lost 9 bases, and 13 bases stayed unmatched. Per germline, CDR1 LGHNA and CDR2 YNFKEQ.

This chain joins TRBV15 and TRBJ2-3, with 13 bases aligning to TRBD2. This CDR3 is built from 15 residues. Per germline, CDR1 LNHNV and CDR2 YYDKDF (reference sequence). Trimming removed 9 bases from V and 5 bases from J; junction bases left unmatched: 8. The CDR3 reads CATKLAGGPKDTQYF. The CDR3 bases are TGTGCCACGAAACTAGCGGGGGGGCCAAAAGATACGCAGTATTTT.

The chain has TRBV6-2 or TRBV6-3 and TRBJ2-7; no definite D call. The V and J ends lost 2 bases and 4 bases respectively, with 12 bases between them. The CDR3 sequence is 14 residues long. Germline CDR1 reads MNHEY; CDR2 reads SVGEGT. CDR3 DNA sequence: TGTGCCAGCAGTTACCCCCACGGCGGTTACGAGCAGTACTTC. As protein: CASSYPHGGYEQYF.

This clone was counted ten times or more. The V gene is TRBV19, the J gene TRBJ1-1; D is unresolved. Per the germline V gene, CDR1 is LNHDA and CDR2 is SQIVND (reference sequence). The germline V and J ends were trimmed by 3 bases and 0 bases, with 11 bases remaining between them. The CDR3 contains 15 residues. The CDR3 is CASSILAGLNTEAFF. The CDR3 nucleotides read TGTGCCAGTAGTATCCTGGCAGGATTGAACACTGAAGCTTTCTTT.

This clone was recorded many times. CDR3: CASSLAMGEGTEAFF. The CDR3 DNA sequence: TGTGCCAGCAGCTTAGCGATGGGGGAGGGCACTGAAGCTTTCTTT. This rearrangement joins TRBV7-8 to TRBJ1-1; D possibly corresponds to TRBD1 (5 bases). The V end lost 0 bases, the J end lost 4 bases, and 12 bases lay between the germline ends. CDR3 size: 15 residues. The germline V gene encodes CDR1 SGHVS and CDR2 FQNEAQ.

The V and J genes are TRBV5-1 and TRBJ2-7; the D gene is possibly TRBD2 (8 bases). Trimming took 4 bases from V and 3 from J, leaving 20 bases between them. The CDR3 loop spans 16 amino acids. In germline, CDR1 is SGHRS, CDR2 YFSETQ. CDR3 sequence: CASSPPGRGRGYEQYF. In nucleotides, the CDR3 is TGCGCCAGCAGCCCCCCCGGGAGGGGGCGAGGCTACGAGCAGTACTTC. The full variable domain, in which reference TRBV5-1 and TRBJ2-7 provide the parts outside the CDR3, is KAGVTQTPRYLIKTRGQQVTLSCSPISGHRSVSWYQQTPGQGLQFLFEYFSETQRNKGNFPGRFSGRQFSNSRSEMNVSTLELGDSALYLCASSPPGRGRGYEQYFGPGTRLTVT.

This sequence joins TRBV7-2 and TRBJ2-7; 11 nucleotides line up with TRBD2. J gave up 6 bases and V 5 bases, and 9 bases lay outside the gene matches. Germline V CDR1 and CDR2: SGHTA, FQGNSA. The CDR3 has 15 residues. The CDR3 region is CASSVKTSGAGEQYF. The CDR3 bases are TGTGCCAGCAGCGTCAAGACTAGCGGGGCTGGCGAGCAGTACTTC.